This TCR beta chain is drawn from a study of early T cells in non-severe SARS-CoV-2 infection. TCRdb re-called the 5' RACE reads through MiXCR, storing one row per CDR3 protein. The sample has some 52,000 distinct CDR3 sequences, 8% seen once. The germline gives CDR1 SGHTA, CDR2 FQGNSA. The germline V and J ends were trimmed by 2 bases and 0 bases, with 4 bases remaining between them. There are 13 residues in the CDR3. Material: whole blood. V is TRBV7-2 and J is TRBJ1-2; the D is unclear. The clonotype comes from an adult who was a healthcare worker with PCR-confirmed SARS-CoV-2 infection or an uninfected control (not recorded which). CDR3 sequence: CASSLPANYGYTF. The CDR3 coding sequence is TGTGCCAGCAGCTTACCAGCTAACTATGGCTACACCTTC.